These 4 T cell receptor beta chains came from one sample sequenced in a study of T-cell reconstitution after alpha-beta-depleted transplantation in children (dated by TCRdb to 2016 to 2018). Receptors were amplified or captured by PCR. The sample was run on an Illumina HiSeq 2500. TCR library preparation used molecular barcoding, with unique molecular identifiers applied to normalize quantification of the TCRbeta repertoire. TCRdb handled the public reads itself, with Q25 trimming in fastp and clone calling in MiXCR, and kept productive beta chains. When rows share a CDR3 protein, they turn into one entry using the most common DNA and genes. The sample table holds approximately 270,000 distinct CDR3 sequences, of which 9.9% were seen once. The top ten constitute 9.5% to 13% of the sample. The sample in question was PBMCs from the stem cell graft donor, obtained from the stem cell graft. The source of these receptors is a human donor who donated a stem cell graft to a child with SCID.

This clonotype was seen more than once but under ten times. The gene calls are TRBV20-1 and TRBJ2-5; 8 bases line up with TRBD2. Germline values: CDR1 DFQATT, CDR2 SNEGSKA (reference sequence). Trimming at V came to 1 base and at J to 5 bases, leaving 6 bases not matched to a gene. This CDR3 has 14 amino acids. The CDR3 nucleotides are TGCAGTGCTAGAGCACTAGCGGTCATGGAGACCCAGTACTTC. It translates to CSARALAVMETQYF.

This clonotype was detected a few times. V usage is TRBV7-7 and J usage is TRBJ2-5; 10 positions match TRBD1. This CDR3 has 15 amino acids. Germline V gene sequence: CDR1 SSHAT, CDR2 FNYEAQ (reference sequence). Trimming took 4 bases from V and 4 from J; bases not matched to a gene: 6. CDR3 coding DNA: TGTGCCAGCAGCTCTGACAGGGGGCGAACAGAGACCCAGTACTTC. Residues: CASSSDRGRTETQYF.

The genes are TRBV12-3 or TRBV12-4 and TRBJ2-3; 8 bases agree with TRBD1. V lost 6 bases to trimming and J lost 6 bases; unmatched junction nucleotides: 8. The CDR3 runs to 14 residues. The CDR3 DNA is TGTGCCAGCAGGCTGACAGGGGTTCTGGATACGCAGTATTTT. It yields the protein CASRLTGVLDTQYF.

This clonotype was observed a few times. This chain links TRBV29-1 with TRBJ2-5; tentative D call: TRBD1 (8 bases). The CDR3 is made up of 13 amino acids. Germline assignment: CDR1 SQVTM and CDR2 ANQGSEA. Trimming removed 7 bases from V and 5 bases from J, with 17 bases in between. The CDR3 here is CSATGQGGETQYF. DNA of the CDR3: TGCAGCGCCACAGGACAGGGAGGGGAGACCCAGTACTTC.